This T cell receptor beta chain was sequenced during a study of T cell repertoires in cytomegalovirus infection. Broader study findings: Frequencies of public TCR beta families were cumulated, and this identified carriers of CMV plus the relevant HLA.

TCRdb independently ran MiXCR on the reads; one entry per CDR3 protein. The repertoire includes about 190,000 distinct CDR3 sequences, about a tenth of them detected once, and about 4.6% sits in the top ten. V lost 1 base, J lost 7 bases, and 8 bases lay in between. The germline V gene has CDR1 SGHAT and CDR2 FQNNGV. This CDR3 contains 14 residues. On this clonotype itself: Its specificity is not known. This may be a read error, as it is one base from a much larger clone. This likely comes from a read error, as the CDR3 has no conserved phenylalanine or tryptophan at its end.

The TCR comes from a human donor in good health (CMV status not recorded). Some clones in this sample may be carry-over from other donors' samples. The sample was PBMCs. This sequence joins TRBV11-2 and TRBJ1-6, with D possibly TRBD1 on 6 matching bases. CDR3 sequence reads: CASSLVQGNSPLHS. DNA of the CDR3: TGTGCCAGCAGCTTAGTACAGGGAAATTCACCCCTCCACTCT.